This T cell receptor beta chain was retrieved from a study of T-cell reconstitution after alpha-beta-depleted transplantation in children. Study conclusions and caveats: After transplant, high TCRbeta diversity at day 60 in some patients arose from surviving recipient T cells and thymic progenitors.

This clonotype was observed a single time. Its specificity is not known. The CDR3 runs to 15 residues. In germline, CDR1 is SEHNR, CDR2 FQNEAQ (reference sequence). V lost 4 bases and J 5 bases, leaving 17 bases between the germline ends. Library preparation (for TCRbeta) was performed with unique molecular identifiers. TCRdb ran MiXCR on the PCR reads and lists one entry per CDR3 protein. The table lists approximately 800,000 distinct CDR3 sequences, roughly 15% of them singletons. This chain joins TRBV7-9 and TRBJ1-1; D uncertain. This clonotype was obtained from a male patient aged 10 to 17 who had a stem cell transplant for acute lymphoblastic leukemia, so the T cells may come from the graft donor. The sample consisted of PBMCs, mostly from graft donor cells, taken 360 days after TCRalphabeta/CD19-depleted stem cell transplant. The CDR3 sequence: CASSSPANGSTEAFF. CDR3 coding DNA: TGTGCCAGCAGCTCGCCCGCAAATGGTTCAACTGAAGCTTTCTTT. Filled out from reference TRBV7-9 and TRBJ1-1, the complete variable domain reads DTGVSQNPRHKITKRGQNVTFRCDPISEHNRLYWYRQTLGQGPEFLTYFQNEAQLEKSRLLSDRFSAERPKGSFSTLEIQRTEQGDSAMYLCASSSPANGSTEAFFGQGTRLTVV.